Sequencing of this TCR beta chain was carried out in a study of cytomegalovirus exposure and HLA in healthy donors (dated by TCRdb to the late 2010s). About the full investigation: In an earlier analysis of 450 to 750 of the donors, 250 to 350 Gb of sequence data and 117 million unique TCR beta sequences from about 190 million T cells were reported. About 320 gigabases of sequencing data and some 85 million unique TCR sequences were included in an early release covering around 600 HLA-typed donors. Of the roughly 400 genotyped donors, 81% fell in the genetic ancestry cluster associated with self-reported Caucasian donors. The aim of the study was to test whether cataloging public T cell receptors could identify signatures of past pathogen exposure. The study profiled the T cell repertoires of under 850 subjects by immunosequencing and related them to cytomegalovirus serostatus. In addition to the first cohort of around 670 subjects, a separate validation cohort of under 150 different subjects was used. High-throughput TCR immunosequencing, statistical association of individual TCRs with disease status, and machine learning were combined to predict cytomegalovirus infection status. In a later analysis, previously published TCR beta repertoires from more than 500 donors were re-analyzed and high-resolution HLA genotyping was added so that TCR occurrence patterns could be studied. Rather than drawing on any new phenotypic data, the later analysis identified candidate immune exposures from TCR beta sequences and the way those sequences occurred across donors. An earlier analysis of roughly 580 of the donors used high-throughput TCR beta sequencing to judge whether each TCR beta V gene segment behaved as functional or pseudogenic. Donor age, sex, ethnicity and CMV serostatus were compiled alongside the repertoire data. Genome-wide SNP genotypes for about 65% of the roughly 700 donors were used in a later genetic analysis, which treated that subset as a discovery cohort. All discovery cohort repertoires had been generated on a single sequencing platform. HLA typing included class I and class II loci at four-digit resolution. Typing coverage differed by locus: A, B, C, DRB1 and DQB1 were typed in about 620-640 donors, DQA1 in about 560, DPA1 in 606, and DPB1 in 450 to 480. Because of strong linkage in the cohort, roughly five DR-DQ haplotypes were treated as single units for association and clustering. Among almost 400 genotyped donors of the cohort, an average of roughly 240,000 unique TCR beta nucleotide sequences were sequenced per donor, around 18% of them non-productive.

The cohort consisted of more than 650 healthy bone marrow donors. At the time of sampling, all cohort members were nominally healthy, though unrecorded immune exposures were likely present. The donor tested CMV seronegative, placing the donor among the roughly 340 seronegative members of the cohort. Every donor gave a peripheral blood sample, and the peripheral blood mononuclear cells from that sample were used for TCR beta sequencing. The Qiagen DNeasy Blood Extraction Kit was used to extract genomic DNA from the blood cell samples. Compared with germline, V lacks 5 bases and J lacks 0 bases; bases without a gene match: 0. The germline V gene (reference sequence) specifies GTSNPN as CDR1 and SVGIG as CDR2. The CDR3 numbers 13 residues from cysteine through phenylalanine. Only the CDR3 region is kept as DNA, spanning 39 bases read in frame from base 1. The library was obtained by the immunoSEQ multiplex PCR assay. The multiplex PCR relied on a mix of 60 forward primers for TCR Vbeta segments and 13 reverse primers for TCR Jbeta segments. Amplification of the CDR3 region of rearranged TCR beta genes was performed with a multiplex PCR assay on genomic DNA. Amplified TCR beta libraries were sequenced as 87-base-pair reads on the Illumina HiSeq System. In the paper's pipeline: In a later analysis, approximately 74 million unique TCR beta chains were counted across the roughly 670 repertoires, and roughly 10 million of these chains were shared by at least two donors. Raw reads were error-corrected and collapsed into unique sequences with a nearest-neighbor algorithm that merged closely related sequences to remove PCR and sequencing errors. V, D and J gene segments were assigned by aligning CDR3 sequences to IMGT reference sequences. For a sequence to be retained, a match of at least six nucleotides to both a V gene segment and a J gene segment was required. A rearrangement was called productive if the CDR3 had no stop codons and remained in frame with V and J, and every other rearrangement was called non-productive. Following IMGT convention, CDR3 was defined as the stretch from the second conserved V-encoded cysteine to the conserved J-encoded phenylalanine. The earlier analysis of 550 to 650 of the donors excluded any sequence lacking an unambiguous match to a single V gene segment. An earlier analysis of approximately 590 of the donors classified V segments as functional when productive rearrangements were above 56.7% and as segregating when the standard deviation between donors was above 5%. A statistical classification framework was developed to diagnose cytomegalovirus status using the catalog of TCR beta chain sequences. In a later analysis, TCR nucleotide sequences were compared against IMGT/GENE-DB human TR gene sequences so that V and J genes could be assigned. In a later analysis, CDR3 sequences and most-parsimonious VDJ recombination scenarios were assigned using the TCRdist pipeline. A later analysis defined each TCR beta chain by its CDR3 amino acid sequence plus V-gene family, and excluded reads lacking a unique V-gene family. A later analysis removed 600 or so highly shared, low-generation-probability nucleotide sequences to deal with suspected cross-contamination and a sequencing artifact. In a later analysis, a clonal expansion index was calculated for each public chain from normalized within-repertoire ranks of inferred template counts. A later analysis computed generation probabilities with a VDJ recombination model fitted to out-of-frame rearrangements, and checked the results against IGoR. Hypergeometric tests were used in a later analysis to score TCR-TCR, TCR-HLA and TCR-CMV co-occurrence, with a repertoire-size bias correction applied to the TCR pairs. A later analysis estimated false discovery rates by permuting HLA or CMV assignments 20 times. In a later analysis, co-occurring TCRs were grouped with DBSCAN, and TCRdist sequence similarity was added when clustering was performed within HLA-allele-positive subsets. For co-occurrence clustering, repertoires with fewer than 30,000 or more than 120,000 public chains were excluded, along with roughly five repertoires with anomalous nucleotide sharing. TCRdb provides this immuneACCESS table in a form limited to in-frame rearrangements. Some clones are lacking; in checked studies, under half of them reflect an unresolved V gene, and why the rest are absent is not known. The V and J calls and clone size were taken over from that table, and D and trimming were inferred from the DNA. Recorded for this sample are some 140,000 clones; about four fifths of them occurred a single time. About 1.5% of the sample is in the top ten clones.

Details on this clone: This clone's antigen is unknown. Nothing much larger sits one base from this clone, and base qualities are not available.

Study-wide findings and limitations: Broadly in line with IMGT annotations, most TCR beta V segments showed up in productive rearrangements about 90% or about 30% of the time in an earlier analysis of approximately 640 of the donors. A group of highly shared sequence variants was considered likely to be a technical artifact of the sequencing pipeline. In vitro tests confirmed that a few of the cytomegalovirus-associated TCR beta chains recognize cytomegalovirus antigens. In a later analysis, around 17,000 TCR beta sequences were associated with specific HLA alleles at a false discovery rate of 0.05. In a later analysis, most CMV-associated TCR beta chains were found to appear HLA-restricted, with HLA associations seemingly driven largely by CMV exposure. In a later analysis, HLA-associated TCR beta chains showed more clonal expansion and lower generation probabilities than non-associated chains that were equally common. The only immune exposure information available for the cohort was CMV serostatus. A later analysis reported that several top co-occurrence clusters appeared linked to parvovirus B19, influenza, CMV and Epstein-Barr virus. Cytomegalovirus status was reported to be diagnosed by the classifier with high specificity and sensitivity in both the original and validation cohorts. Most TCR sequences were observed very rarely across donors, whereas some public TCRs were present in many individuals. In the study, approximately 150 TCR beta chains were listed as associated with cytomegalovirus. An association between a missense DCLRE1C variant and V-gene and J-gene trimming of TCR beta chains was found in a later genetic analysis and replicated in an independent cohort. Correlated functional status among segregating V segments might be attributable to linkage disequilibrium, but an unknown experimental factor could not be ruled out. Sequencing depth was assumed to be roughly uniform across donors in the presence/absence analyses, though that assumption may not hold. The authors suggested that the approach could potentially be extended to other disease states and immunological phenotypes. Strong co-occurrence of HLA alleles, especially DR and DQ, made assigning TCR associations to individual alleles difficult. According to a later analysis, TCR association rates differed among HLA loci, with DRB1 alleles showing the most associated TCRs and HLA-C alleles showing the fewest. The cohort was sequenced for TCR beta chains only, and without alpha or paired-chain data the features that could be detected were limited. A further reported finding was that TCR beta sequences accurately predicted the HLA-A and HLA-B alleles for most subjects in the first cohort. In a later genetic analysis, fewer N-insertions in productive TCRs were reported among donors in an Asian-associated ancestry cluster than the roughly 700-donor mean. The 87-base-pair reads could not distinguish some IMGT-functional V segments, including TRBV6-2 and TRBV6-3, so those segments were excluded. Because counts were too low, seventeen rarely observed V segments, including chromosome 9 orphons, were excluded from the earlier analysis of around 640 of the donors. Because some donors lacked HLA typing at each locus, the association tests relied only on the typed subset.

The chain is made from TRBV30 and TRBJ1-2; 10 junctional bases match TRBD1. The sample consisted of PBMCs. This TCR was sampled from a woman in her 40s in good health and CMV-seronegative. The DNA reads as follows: TGTGCCTGGGGGACAGGGGCTAACTATGGCTACACCTTC. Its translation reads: CAWGTGANYGYTF.